These T cell receptor beta chains were read from a single sample in a study of cytomegalovirus exposure and HLA in healthy donors. The protocol was immunoSEQ multiplex PCR, while the TCRdb copy is restricted to in-frame clones and leaves out a portion. The data hold around 170,000 clones, with more than 65% observed a single time. Sequencing was done on a sample of PBMCs. These receptor sequences come from a woman aged 45-65 years in good health and CMV-seronegative. CDR3s include the opening cysteine and the closing phenylalanine or tryptophan. A D gene is named only where the DNA matches it firmly.

d_gene	v_gene	j_gene	CDR3aa
.	TRBV30	TRBJ1-3	CAWTGTDSGNTIYF
TRBD1	TRBV5-1	TRBJ2-2	CASSPGGLLTGSGTGELFF
.	TRBV18	TRBJ2-5	CASSPSRVQETQYF
TRBD1	TRBV19	TRBJ2-1	CASSSSRGLTYNEQFF
.	TRBV28	TRBJ2-5	CASSSRTTETQYF
TRBD2	TRBV9	TRBJ2-1	CASSVLSGGGLNEQFF
TRBD1	TRBV10-3	TRBJ1-5	CAISGTGARNQPQHF
TRBD2	TRBV27	TRBJ2-7	CASSLRLAGGYEQYF
.	TRBV10-3	TRBJ2-3	CAISPVAQSNTDTQYF
.	TRBV28	TRBJ2-7	CASRSRDSYEQYF
TRBD2	TRBV15	TRBJ2-5	CATHPGGGSRGTQYF
.	TRBV15	.	CATSRGSLYEQYF
.	TRBV9	TRBJ1-4	CASSPHWGGSEKLFF
.	TRBV11-2	TRBJ2-3	CASSLVSYEGTQYF
.	TRBV5-1	TRBJ2-5	CASSWEEGATQYF
TRBD2	TRBV4-3	TRBJ2-7	CASSQDKFSGLAGGVSSYEQYF
TRBD1	TRBV6-1	TRBJ1-2	CASSEAGTGTARGYTF
.	TRBV6-4	TRBJ1-4	CASRSTGTPELEKLFF
TRBD2	TRBV6-6	TRBJ2-2	CASSGRLAGNTGELFF
TRBD1	TRBV29-1	TRBJ1-1	CSGQIGQGLVATTEAFF
.	TRBV2	TRBJ2-7	CASRGRSYEQYF
TRBD2	TRBV4-1	TRBJ2-3	CASSQSGSSGGASTDTQYF
TRBD1	TRBV5-1	TRBJ1-6	CASSPGTGAWGDNSPLHF
TRBD1	TRBV7-9	TRBJ2-3	CASSLLGQGALGTQYF
.	TRBV2	TRBJ1-1	CASSGGQGTEAFF
.	TRBV6-5	TRBJ1-2	CASSSGYYGYTF
.	TRBV15	TRBJ2-1	CATSSGVAYNEQFF
TRBD2	TRBV11-3	TRBJ2-3	CASSLGRWGLATDTQYF
.	TRBV11-2	TRBJ2-5	CASSLPRAETQYF
TRBD1	TRBV4-1	TRBJ2-7	CASSRLTGGYSYEQYF
.	TRBV19	TRBJ1-1	CASSRPPGQMNTEAFF
.	TRBV6-5	TRBJ2-1	CASSSGVLNEQFF
.	TRBV4-1	TRBJ2-1	CASSLLGGRGTYNEQFF
.	TRBV2	TRBJ2-1	CASSERPRGSYNEQFF
TRBD2	TRBV27	TRBJ2-1	CATGLAGEPYNEQFF
TRBD1	TRBV28	TRBJ1-1	CASSPASGGYTEAFF
.	TRBV7-9	TRBJ2-7	CSSRGAAYEQYF
TRBD2	TRBV9	TRBJ2-3	CASSVREGGGDTQYF
TRBD2	TRBV10-1	.	CASSLAGPYEQYF
.	TRBV30	TRBJ1-6	CAWSVRSAGSLHF
.	TRBV7-9	TRBJ1-5	CASSTTHNQPQHF
.	TRBV28	TRBJ2-1	CASSLQGYEQFF
TRBD1	TRBV7-9	TRBJ2-5	CASSLGTGRGETQYF
.	TRBV28	TRBJ1-1	CASSFTGGILKAGEAFF
.	TRBV28	TRBJ1-5	CASSLDSYQPQHF
.	TRBV28	TRBJ1-3	CASSQDSSTYAIYF
.	TRBV21-1	TRBJ2-1	CASSNRGHSSYNEQFF